Given below is one TCR beta chain in context. Its antigen is as yet unknown. This specimen belongs to a study of cytomegalovirus exposure and HLA in healthy donors. Points from the study as a whole: The tendency of first-cohort TCR clusters to co-occur in the roughly 130 validation repertoires emerged from a later analysis. Specificity for CMV antigens was confirmed in vitro for a few of the CMV-associated chains.

The method was immunoSEQ multiplex PCR; TCRdb's version includes in-frame clones alone and lacks a portion of them. Counted here are 250,000 to 300,000 clones, almost 90% occurring once; the ten biggest clones make up roughly 0.38%. CDR3 length: 15 amino acids. Per germline, CDR1 SGHNT and CDR2 YYREEE (reference sequence). V lost 3 bases and J 2 bases, leaving 12 bases between the germline ends. The chain joins TRBV5-4 to TRBJ2-1, with D perhaps matching TRBD1 (6 bases). Source material: PBMCs. The origin of this receptor is a woman in her late teens or twenties in good health and CMV-seronegative. CDR3 nucleotide sequence: TGTGCCAGCAGCTCCGGATGGGGGCCCTACAATGAGCAGTTCTTC. Protein product: CASSSGWGPYNEQFF. Drawing the rest from reference TRBV5-4 and TRBJ2-1, the complete variable domain is ETGVTQSPTHLIKTRGQQVTLRCSSQSGHNTVSWYQQALGQGPQFIFQYYREEENGRGNFPPRFSGLQFPNYSSELNVNALELDDSALYLCASSSGWGPYNEQFFGPGTRLTVL.